A single sample gave rise to the 14 T cell receptor beta chains below, sequenced in a study of Graves' ophthalmopathy and Graves' hyperthyroidism. RNA transcripts were the source from which TCR beta CDR3 regions were amplified. An opening RT-PCR round employed HTBI primers and preceded a second-round multiplex PCR. One entry per CDR3 protein results from TCRdb running MiXCR on the multiplex PCR reads. Among about 740,000 distinct CDR3 sequences listed, 40% were seen once. Sequenced material: peripheral blood. These receptors were taken from an adult man with Graves' ophthalmopathy.

On this clonotype itself: The junction and the germline gene differ at one end; a read error may be behind it. The gene calls are TRBV6-6 and TRBJ2-7; D unresolved. Per the germline V gene, CDR1 is MNHNY and CDR2 is SVGAGI (reference sequence). The CDR3 is 15 residues long. The CDR3 DNA follows: TGCGCCAGCAGCCAAGTGGAAAGACCAACCTACGAGCAGTACTTC. Translation gives CASSQVERPTYEQYF.

The chain links TRBV5-8 to TRBJ1-2; maybe TRBD1 (5 bases). The CDR3 sequence is 14 residues long. The V gene lost 9 bases and the J gene lost 3 bases, with 18 bases spanning the gap. Germline assignment: CDR1 SGHTS and CDR2 YDEGEE. In DNA form, the CDR3 reads TGTGCCACCCGACCACACGGGGGGGACTATGGCTACACCTTC. Its translation: CATRPHGGDYGYTF.

This clonotype occurred once. The rearrangement joins TRBV7-9 to TRBJ2-7, with 7 bases identical to TRBD2. The assigned J gene may be wrong: the sequence end matches TRBJ2-1 better. Germline CDR1 is SEHNR and CDR2 is FQNEAQ (reference sequence). CDR3 length: 13 amino acids. The CDR3 DNA sequence: TGTGCCAGCAGCTTAACTAGCGTCTATGAGCAGTTCTTC. This codes for CASSLTSVYEQFF.

The chain recombines TRBV4-1 with TRBJ1-4; possibly TRBD1 for D (6 bases). Germline assignment: CDR1 MGHRA and CDR2 YSYEKL. The CDR3 loop spans 16 amino acids. V was cut by 4 bases and J by 4 bases, with 16 bases left in between. Here the CDR3 reads CASSPLPGHINEKLFF. The CDR3 DNA follows: TGCGCCAGCAGCCCGCTCCCGGGACACATTAATGAAAAACTGTTTTTT.

This clonotype has at least ten counts. The chain joins TRBV15 to TRBJ1-4; no clear D. The V gene's germline CDR1 is LNHNV and CDR2 YYDKDF (reference sequence). The V end was cut by 0 bases, the J end by 8 bases, with 7 bases between. The CDR3 has 13 residues. The CDR3 region is CATSRDPGEKLFF. The DNA of the CDR3 is TGTGCCACCAGCAGAGATCCAGGAGAAAAACTGTTTTTT.

The chain couples TRBV7-2 to TRBJ2-7; 10 bases align to TRBD1. The CDR3 has 15 amino acids. J was trimmed by 4 bases and V by 5 bases; bases with no gene match: 8. Germline lookup yields CDR1 SGHTA and CDR2 FQGNSA. CDR3 sequence: CASSQTGTGDYEQYF. The CDR3, as DNA: TGTGCCAGCAGCCAAACCGGGACAGGGGATTACGAGCAGTACTTC. Variable domain in full (rest from reference TRBV7-2 and TRBJ2-7): GAGVSQSPSNKVTEKGKDVELRCDPISGHTALYWYRQSLGQGLEFLIYFQGNSAPDKSGLPSDRFSAERTGGSVSTLTIQRTQQEDSAVYLCASSQTGTGDYEQYFGPGTRLTVT.

This clonotype was observed a few times. The chain links TRBV29-1 to TRBJ1-1; 8 bases agree with TRBD1. This CDR3 has 13 amino acids. V lost 2 bases and J lost 6; bases outside the gene matches: 5. Germline CDR1 and CDR2: SQVTM and ANQGSEA. The CDR3 here is CSVEFPGGPEAFF. CDR3 nucleotide sequence: TGCAGCGTTGAATTCCCAGGGGGCCCTGAAGCTTTCTTT.

Note on this clonotype: A much larger clonotype is one base distant, so this may be a read error. The DNA is omitted, as the CDR3 cannot be located on it reliably, and the CDR3 follows TCRdb's listing. The rearrangement links TRBV2 to TRBJ1-2; the DNA was not used to check the table's D call, TRBD1. Germline V lookup: CDR1 SNHLY, CDR2 FYNNEI. Counting both end residues, the CDR3 totals 13 amino acids. CDR3 residues: CANSGQANYGCTF.

This clonotype was observed a few times. The chain recombines TRBV12-3 or TRBV12-4 with TRBJ2-7; D could derive from TRBD1 or TRBD2 (6 bases each). CDR3 length: 13 residues. Trimming removed 6 bases at V and 5 bases at J, with 14 bases between. The CDR3 loop reads CASSSTGGHEQYF. CDR3 DNA: TGTGCCAGCAGCTCCACCGGGGGCCACGAGCAGTACTTC.

J is TRBJ1-1 and V is TRBV29-1; 9 positions agree with TRBD1. V lost 6 bases and J lost 5; bases outside the gene matches: 13. Germline-derived CDR1 and CDR2 are SQVTM and ANQGSEA. This CDR3 is 15 amino acids long. The DNA of the CDR3 is TGCAGCGTGGGGGGGGCGGACAGGGGACGGACTGAAGCTTTCTTT. It encodes CSVGGADRGRTEAFF.

This clonotype occurred many times. This chain uses TRBV9 with TRBJ1-2; 7 nucleotides line up with TRBD1. V gave up 1 base and J gave up 4 bases; unmatched junction bases: 4. The CDR3 is 14 amino acids. CDR1 is SGDLS and CDR2 is YYNGEE in the germline V gene. The DNA for the CDR3 is TGTGCCAGCAGCGTACGCAGGGGGGGCTATGGCTACACCTTC. Protein product: CASSVRRGGYGYTF. The full variable domain, completed using reference TRBV9 and TRBJ1-2, is DSGVTQTPKHLITATGQRVTLRCSPRSGDLSVYWYQQSLDQGLQFLIQYYNGEERAKGNILERFSAQQFPDLHSELNLSSLELGDSALYFCASSVRRGGYGYTFGSGTRLTVV.

This sequence joins TRBV27 and TRBJ2-7; D is possibly TRBD2 (6 bases). The germline CDR1 and CDR2 sequences are MNHEY and SMNVEV (reference sequence). V was cut by 3 bases and J by 3 bases, with 12 bases left in between. The CDR3 sequence is 14 residues long. CDR3 sequence (DNA): TGTGCCAGCAGTTTGAACGGGGAGGACTACGAGCAGTACTTC. It translates to CASSLNGEDYEQYF.

This clonotype was picked up many times. The chain couples TRBV29-1 to TRBJ2-5; no reliable D call. The germline V and J ends were trimmed by 3 bases and 5 bases, with 16 bases remaining between them. The germline V gene has CDR1 SQVTM and CDR2 ANQGSEA. CDR3 size: 14 residues. The DNA of the CDR3 is TGCAGCGTTGAGGCTCTTAGGGTGGGGGAGACCCAGTACTTC. Protein: CSVEALRVGETQYF.

The V gene is TRBV7-9, the J gene TRBJ2-5; tentatively, D is TRBD2 (6 bases). This CDR3 region has 16 residues. V was clipped by 2 bases and J by 2 bases, with 15 bases between them. Germline V gives CDR1 SEHNR, CDR2 FQNEAQ (reference sequence). CDR3 sequence: CASSLNLERVQETQYF. CDR3 bases: TGTGCCAGCAGCTTAAATCTCGAGCGGGTACAAGAGACCCAGTACTTC.